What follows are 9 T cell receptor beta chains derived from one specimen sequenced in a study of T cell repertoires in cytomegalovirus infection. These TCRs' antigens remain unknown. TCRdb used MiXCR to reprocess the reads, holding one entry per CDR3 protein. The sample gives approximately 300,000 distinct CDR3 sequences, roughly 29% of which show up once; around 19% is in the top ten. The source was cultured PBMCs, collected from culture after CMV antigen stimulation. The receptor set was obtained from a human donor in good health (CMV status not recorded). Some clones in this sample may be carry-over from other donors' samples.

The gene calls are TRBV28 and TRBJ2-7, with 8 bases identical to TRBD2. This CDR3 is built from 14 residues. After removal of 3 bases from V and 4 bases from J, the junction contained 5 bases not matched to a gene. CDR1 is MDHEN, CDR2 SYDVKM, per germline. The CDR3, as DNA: TGTGCCAGCAGTTTCGCCGGGAGGGCTTACGAGCAGTACTTC. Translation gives CASSFAGRAYEQYF.

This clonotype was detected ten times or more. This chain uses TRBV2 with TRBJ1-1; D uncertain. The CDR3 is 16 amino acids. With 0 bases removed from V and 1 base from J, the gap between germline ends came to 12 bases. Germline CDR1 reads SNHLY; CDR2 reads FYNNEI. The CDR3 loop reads CASSEAPRHPNTEAFF. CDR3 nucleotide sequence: TGTGCCAGCAGTGAAGCGCCGAGACACCCGAACACTGAAGCTTTCTTT.

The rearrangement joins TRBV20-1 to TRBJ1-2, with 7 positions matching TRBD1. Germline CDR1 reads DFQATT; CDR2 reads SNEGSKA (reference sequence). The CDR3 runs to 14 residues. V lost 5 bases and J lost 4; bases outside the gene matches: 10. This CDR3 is CSAETGQAFYGYTF. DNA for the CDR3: TGCAGTGCTGAGACAGGACAGGCGTTCTATGGCTACACCTTC.

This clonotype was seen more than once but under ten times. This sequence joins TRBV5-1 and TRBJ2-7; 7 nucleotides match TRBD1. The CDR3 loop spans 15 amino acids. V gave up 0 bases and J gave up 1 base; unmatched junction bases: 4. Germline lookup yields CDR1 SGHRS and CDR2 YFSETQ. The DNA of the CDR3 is TGCGCCAGCAGCTTGGACGGGACAGCTTCCTACGAGCAGTACTTC. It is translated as CASSLDGTASYEQYF.

The CDR3 nucleotides are TGTGCCAGCTCAGCGACAGAGTCGGAAAAACTGTTTTTT. It is translated as CASSATESEKLFF. This rearrangement joins TRBV18 to TRBJ1-4; a weak D match, TRBD1 (5 bases). The CDR3 spans 13 residues. The germline V gene has CDR1 KGHSH and CDR2 LQKENI. With 5 bases removed from V and 8 bases from J, the gap between germline ends came to 12 bases.

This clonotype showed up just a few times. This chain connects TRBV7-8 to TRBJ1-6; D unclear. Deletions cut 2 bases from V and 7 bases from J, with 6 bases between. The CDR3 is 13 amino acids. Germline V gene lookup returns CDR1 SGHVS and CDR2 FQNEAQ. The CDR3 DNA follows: TGTGCCAGCAGCTTAACAAGCAATTCACCCCTCCACTTT. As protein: CASSLTSNSPLHF.

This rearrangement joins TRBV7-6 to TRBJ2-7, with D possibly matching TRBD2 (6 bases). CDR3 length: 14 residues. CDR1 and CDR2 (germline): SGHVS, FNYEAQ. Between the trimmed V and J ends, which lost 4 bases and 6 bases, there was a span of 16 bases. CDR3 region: CASSSEGPAFEQYF. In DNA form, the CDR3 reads TGTGCCAGCAGCTCGGAGGGGCCCGCCTTCGAGCAGTACTTC.

CDR3 nucleotides: TGTGCCAGCAGCTCCCCTACGCGACGCACAGATACGCAGTATTTT. This encodes CASSSPTRRTDTQYF. The chain combines TRBV11-2 with TRBJ2-3, with D unclear. CDR3 length equals 15 residues. V was shortened by 4 bases and J by 1 base, with 12 bases between the two germline ends. Per germline, CDR1 SGHAT and CDR2 FQNNGV.

The CDR3 reads CASSPRVSGANVLTF. The CDR3 DNA is TGTGCCAGCTCACCACGCGTCTCTGGGGCCAACGTCCTGACTTTC. This chain links TRBV18 with TRBJ2-6; D gene ambiguous. V shed 1 base and J shed 0 bases, with 4 bases lying between them. The CDR3 contains 15 residues. In germline, CDR1 is KGHSH, CDR2 LQKENI.